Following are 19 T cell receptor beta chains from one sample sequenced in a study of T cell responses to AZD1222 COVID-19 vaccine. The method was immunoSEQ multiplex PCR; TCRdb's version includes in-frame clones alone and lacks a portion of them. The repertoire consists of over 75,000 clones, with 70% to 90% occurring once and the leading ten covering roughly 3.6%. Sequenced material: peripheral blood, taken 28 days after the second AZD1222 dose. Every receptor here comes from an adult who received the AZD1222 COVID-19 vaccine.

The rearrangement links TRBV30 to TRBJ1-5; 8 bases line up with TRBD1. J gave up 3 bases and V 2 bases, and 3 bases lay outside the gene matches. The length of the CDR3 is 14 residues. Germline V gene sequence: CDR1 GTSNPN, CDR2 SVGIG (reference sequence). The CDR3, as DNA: TGTGCCTGGAGTCGGGGACAGGTCAATCAGCCCCAGCATTTT. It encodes CAWSRGQVNQPQHF. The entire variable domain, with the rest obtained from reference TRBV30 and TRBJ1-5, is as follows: SQTIHQWPATLVQPVGSPLSLECTVEGTSNPNLYWYRQAAGRGLQLLFYSVGIGQISSEVPQNLSASRPQDRQFILSSKKLLLSDSGFYLCAWSRGQVNQPQHFGDGTRLSIL.

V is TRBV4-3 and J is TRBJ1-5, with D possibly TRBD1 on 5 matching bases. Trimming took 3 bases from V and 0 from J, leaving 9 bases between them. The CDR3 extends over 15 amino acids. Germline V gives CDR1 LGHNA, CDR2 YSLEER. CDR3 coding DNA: TGCGCCAGCAGCCAGGGACGGAATAGCAATCAGCCCCAGCATTTT. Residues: CASSQGRNSNQPQHF.

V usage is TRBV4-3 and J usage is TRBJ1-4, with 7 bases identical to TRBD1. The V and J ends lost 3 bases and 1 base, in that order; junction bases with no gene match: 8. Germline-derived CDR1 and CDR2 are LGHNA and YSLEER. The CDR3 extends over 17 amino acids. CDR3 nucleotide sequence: TGCGCCAGCAGCCAGGATACAGACAGGGAAACTAATGAAAAACTGTTTTTT. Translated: CASSQDTDRETNEKLFF.

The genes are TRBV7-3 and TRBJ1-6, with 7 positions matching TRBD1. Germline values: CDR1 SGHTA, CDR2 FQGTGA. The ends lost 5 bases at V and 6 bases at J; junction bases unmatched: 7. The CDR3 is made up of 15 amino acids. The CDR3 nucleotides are TGTGCCAGCAGCCAGGAGGGGGCTGGTAATTCACCCCTCCACTTT. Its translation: CASSQEGAGNSPLHF.

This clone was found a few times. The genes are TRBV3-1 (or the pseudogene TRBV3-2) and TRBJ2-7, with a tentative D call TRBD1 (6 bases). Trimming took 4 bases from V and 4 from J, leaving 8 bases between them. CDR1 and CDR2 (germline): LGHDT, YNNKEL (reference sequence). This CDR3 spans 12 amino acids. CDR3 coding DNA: TGTGCCAGCAGCCCCCAGGGGTACGAGCAGTACTTC. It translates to CASSPQGYEQYF.

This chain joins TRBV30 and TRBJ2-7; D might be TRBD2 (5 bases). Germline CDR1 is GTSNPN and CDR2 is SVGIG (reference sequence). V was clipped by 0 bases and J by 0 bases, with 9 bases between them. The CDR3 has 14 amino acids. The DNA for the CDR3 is TGTGCCTGGAGTGTACGGAGGAGCTCCTACGAGCAGTACTTC. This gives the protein CAWSVRRSSYEQYF.

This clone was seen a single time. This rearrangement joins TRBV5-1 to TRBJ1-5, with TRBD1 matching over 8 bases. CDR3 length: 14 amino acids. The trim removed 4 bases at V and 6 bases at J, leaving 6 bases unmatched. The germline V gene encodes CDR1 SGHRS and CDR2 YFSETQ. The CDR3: CASSEDRVVQPQHF. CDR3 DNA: TGCGCCAGCAGCGAGGACAGGGTGGTTCAGCCCCAGCATTTT.

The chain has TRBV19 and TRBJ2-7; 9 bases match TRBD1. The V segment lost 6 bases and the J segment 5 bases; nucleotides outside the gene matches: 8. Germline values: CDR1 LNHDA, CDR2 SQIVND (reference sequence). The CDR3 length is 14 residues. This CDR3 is CASRTGTGTNEQYF. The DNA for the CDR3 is TGTGCCAGTAGAACCGGGACAGGGACAAACGAGCAGTACTTC.

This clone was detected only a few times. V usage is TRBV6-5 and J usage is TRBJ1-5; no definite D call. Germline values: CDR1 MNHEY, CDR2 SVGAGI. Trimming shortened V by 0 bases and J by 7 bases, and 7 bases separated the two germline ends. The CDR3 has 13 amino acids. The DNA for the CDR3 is TGTGCCAGCAGTTACTCAATCGGCCAGCCCCAGCATTTT. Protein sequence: CASSYSIGQPQHF.

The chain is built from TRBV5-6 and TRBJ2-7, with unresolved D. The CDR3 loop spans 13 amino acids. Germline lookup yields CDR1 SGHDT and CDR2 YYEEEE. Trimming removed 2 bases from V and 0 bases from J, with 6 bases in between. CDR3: CASSFQSSYEQYF. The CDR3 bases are TGTGCCAGCAGCTTTCAATCCTCCTACGAGCAGTACTTC.

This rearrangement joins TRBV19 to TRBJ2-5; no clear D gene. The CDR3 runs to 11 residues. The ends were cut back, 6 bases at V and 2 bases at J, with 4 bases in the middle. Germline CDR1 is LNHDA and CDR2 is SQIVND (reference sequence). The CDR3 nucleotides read TGTGCCAGTAGCCTTCAAGAGACCCAGTACTTC. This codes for CASSLQETQYF.

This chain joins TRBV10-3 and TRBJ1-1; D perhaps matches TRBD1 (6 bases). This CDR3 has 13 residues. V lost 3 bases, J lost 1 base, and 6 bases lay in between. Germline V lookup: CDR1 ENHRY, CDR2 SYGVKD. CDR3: CAISDRGNTEAFF. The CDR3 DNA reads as TGTGCCATCAGTGACAGGGGGAACACTGAAGCTTTCTTT.

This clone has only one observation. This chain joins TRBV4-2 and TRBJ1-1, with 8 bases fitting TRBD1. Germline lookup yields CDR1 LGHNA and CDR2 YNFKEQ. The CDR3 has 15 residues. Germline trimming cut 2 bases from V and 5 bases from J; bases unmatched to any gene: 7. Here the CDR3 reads CASSQQTGGRTEAFF. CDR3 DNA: TGTGCCAGCAGCCAACAAACAGGGGGAAGGACTGAAGCTTTCTTT.

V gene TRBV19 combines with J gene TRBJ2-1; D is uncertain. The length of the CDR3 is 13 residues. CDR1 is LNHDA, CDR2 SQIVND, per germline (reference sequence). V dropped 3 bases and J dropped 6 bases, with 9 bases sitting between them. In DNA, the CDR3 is TGTGCCAGTAGTATGGTCAGCCCCAATGAGCAGTTCTTC. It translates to CASSMVSPNEQFF.

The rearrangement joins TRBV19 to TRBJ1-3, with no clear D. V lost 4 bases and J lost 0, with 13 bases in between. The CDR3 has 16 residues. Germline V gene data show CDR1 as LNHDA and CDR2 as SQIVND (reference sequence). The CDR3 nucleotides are TGTGCCAGTAGTAGGTCCGCGGGGAACTCTGGAAACACCATATATTTT. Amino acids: CASSRSAGNSGNTIYF.

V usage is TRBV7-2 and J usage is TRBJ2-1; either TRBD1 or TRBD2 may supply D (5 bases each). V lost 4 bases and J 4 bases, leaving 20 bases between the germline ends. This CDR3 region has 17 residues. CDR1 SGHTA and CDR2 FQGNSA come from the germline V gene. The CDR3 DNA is TGTGCCAGCAGCTCAAATACGGGGCGAGGCCTTTACAATGAGCAGTTCTTC. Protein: CASSSNTGRGLYNEQFF.

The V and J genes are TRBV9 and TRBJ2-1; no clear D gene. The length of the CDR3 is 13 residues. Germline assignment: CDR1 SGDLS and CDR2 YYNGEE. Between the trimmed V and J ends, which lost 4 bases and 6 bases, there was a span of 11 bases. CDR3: CASSPTLSNEQFF. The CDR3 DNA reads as TGTGCCAGCAGCCCCACCTTGAGCAATGAGCAGTTCTTC.

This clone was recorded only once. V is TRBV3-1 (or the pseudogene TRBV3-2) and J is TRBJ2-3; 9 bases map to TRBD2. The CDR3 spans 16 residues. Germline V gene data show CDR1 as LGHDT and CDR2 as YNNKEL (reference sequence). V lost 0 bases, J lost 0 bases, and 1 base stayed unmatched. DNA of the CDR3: TGTGCCAGCAGCCAAGACCTAGCGGGGAGCACAGATACGCAGTATTTT. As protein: CASSQDLAGSTDTQYF.

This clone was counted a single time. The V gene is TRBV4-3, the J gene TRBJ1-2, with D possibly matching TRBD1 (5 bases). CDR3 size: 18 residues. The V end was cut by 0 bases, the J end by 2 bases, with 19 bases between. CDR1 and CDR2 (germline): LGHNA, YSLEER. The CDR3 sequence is CASSQDSREVGRNYGYTF. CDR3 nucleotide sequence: TGCGCCAGCAGCCAAGATTCCAGGGAGGTGGGTAGGAACTATGGCTACACCTTC.